A single TCR beta chain is shown here with its context. Antigen: not known. The sample belongs to a study of cytomegalovirus exposure and HLA in healthy donors. The PCR used 60 Vbeta and 13 Jbeta primers. Only in-frame clones appear in the TCRdb table, and some are missing; sequencing was by immunoSEQ multiplex PCR. The table includes fewer than 100,000 clones, about 80% detected once. The length of the CDR3 is 17 residues. V was shortened by 2 bases and J by 1 base, with 17 bases between the two germline ends. Germline CDR1 MDHEN, CDR2 SYDVKM. Points from the study as a whole: TCR beta sequences reportedly predicted most subjects' HLA-A and HLA-B alleles accurately. Per a later analysis, about 15,000 TCR beta sequences showed association with HLA alleles at 0.05 false discovery rate. Specificity of three CMV-associated chains for CMV antigens was verified in vitro. Across all donors, roughly uniform sequencing depth was an assumption of the presence/absence analyses.

This TCR came from a woman aged 55-75 years in good health and CMV-seronegative. The material sequenced was PBMCs. V gene TRBV28 combines with J gene TRBJ1-1; D gene ambiguous. The DNA for the CDR3 is TGTGCCAGCAGTTTAGCCGTTCTGGGCTCCTCGAACACTGAAGCTTTCTTT. Protein sequence: CASSLAVLGSSNTEAFF.